This note documents a single T cell receptor (beta chain) sequence. What antigen it recognizes has not been identified. Per-nucleotide qualities are absent, and no much larger clonotype sits a single base away. These data are taken from a study of OX40 agonist ivuxolimab in advanced cancers. Looking at the study overall: Ivuxolimab was a fully human IgG2 agonistic monoclonal antibody targeting the costimulatory receptor OX40 (CD134). Intravenous ivuxolimab was administered to patients every 2 weeks at six dose levels: 0.01, 0.1, 0.3, 1.5, 3 and 10 mg/kg. Three dose-escalation patients achieved partial responses, one with hepatocellular carcinoma and two with cutaneous melanoma. Of the roughly 54 patients in dose escalation, some 20 had hepatocellular carcinoma, approximately 15 had melanoma, 9 had renal cell carcinoma and 9 had head and neck cancer. In the dose-escalation cohort, 82.7% of patients were male, and the mean age was 60 years with a range of roughly 20 to 79. Patients were allowed to have had prior anti-PD-1, anti-PD-L1 or anti-CTLA-4 therapy, and approximately 40% of the dose-escalation patients had been treated with checkpoint inhibitors. The paper reports the monotherapy dose-escalation portion (N ≈ 50 patients) of the phase I ivuxolimab trial. Peripheral TCRbeta sequencing aimed to test whether ivuxolimab altered TCR sequence diversity and caused clonal T-cell expansion.

For sequencing of the TCRbeta CDR3 region, genomic DNA was extracted from the sorted cells. The immunoSEQ Assay was used for sequencing of TCRbeta CDR3 regions. TCRdb took over this immuneACCESS table, retaining in-frame rearrangements with V and J assigned. Such tables are incomplete; in checked studies, under half of the missing clones stem from an unresolved V gene, and the remainder is unexplained. The sample table records tens of thousands of clones; 87% of these occur just once. The ten largest clones take up under 3.5% of the sample. Overall study outcomes, separate from this receptor: In partial responders in the 0.1-3.0 mg/kg groups, normalized peripheral clonal expansion was found to be among the lowest, especially among CD8+ T cells. After ivuxolimab, CD8+ T cells had more expanded clones than CD4+ T cells on average. At doses of 0.1 to 3.0 mg/kg, clonal expansion of both CD4+ and CD8+ T cells in blood was seen between baseline and week 6. The antigen specificity of the clonally expanded peripheral T cells was not determined. Low levels of normalized T-cell clonal expansion were also seen in some nonresponding patients.

Its CDR3 holds 13 amino acids, cysteine through phenylalanine. Solely the CDR3 DNA is kept, with 39 bases framed from the first base. Taken from the germline V gene, the CDR1 and CDR2 loops are SQVTM and ANQGSEA. V sheds 7 bases and J sheds 5 bases, leaving 15 bases between their ends. The trial excluded patients who had a history of autoimmune disease or who were on systemic immunosuppression. Peripheral blood for TCR sequencing was collected from all dose cohorts at baseline, on cycle 4 day 1, and on cycle 7 day 1. Samples came from an open-label, multicenter, first-in-human phase I dose-escalation trial of ivuxolimab. The trial enrolled adults with locally advanced or metastatic head and neck squamous cell, hepatocellular, melanoma or renal cell carcinoma. Before TCR sequencing, CD4+ and CD8+ T cells were separately sorted from peripheral blood.

The TCR was taken from an adult with an advanced solid tumor such as melanoma, head and neck, liver or kidney cancer. The V and J genes are TRBV29-1 and TRBJ1-5; no D gene call is confident. This specimen was CD4+ or CD8+ T cells sorted from blood, taken in a trial of the OX40 agonist ivuxolimab. CDR3 protein: CSAGRAQDQPQHF. The sequenced DNA is TGCAGCGCCGGGAGGGCCCAAGATCAGCCCCAGCATTTT.